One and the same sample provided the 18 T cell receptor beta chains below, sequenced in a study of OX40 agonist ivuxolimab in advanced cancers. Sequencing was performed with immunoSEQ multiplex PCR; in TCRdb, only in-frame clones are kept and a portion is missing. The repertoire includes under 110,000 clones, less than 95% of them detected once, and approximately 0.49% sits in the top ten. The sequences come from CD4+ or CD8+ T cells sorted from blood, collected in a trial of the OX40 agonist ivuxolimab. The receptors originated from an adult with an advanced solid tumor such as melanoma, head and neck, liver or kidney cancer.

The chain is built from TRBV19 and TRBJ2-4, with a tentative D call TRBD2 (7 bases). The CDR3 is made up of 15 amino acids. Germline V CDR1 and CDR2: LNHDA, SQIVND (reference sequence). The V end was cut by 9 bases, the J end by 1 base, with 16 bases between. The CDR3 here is CASSSGGGAKNIQYF. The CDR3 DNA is TGTGCCAGCTCGTCGGGGGGCGGGGCCAAAAACATTCAGTACTTC.

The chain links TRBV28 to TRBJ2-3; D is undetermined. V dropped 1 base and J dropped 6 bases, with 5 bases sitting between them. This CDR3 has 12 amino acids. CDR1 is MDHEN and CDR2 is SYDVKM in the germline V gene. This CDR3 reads CASSLSVDTQYF. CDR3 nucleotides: TGTGCCAGCAGTTTATCTGTGGATACGCAGTATTTT.

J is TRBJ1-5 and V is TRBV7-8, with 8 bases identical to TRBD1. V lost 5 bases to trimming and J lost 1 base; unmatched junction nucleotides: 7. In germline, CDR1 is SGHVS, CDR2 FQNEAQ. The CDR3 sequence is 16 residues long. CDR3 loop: CASSPGQGLSNQPQHF. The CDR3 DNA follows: TGTGCCAGCAGCCCCGGACAGGGCCTAAGCAATCAGCCCCAGCATTTT.

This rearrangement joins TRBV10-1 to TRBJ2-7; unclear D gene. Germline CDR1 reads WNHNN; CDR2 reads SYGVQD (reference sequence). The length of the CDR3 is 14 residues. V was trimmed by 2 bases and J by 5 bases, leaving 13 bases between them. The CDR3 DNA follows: TGCGCCAGCAGTGAGGCCCAGAATCGGGACGAGCAGTACTTC. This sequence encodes CASSEAQNRDEQYF.

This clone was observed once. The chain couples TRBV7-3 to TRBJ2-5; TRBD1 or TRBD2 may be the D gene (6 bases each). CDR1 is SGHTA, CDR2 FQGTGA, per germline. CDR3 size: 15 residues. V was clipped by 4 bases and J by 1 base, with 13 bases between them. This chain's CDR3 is CASSWGPGLQETQYF. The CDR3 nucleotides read TGTGCCAGCAGCTGGGGGCCGGGACTCCAAGAGACCCAGTACTTC.

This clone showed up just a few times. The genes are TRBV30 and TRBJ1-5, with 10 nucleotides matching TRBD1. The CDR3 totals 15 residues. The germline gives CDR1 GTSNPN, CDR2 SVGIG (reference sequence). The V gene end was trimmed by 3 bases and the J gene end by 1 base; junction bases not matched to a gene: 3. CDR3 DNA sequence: TGTGCCTGGAGACCGGGACAGGGGAGCAATCAGCCCCAGCATTTT. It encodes CAWRPGQGSNQPQHF.

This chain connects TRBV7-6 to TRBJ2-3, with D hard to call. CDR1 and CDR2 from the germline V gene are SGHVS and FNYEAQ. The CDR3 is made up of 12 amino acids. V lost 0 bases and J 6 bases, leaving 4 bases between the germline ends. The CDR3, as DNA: TGTGCCAGCAGCTTAGCGCGGGATACGCAGTATTTT. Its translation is CASSLARDTQYF.

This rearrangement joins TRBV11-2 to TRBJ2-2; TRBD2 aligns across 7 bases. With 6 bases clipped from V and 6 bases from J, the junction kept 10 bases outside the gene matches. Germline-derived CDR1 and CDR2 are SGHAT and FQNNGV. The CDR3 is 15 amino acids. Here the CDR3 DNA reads TGTGCCAGCAGTTTCGCCCTAGCGGCCTCCGGGGAGCTGTTTTTT. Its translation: CASSFALAASGELFF.

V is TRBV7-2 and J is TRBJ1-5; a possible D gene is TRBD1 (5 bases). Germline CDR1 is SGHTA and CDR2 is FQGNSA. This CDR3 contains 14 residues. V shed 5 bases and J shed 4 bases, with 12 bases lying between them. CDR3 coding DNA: TGTGCCAGCAGCCCGATGGGGGGGAATCAGCCCCAGCATTTT. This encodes CASSPMGGNQPQHF.

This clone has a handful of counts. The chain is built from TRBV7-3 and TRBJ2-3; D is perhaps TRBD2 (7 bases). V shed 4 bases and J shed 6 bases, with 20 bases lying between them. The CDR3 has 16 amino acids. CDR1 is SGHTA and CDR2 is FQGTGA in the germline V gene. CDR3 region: CASSYGGPSGSDTQYF. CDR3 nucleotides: TGTGCCAGCAGCTACGGGGGGCCATCCGGTTCTGATACGCAGTATTTT.

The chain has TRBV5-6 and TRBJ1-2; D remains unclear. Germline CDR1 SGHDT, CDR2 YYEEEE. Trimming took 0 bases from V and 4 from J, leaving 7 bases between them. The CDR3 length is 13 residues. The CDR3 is CASSLVKGYGYTF. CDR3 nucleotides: TGTGCCAGCAGCTTGGTAAAGGGCTATGGCTACACCTTC. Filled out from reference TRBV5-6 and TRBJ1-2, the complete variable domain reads DAGVTQSPTHLIKTRGQQVTLRCSPKSGHDTVSWYQQALGQGPQFIFQYYEEEERQRGNFPDRFSGHQFPNYSSELNVNALLLGDSALYLCASSLVKGYGYTFGSGTRLTVV.

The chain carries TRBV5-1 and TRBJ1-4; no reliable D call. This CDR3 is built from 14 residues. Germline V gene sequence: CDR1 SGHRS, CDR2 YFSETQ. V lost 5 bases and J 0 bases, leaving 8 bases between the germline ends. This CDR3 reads CASSLRATNEKLFF. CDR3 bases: TGCGCCAGCAGTTTGCGAGCAACTAATGAAAAACTGTTTTTT.

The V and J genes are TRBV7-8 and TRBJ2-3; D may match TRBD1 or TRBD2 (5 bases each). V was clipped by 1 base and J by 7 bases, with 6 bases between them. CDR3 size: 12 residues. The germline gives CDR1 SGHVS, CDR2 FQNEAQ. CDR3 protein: CASSLGGNTQYF. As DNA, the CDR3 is TGTGCCAGCAGCTTAGGGGGGAATACGCAGTATTTT.

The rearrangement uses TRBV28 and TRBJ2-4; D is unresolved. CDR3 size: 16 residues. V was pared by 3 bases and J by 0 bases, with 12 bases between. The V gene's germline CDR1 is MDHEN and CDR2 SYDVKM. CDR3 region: CASSFGRNLAKNIQYF. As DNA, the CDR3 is TGTGCCAGCAGTTTCGGCAGAAATCTAGCCAAAAACATTCAGTACTTC.

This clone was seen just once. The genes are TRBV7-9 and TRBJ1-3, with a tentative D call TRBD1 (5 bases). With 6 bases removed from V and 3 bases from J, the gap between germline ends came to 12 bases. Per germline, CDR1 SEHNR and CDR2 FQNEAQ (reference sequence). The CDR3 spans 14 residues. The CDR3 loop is CASRHGTDGNTIYF. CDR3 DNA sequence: TGTGCCAGCAGGCACGGGACGGATGGAAACACCATATATTTT.

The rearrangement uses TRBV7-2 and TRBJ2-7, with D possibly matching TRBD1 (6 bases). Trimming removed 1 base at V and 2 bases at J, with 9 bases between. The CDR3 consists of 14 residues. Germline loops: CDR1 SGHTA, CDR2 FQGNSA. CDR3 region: CASSLEGVAYEQYF. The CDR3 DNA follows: TGTGCCAGCAGCTTAGAGGGGGTCGCCTACGAGCAGTACTTC. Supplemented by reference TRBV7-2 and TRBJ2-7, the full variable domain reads GAGVSQSPSNKVTEKGKDVELRCDPISGHTALYWYRQSLGQGLEFLIYFQGNSAPDKSGLPSDRFSAERTGGSVSTLTIQRTQQEDSAVYLCASSLEGVAYEQYFGPGTRLTVT.

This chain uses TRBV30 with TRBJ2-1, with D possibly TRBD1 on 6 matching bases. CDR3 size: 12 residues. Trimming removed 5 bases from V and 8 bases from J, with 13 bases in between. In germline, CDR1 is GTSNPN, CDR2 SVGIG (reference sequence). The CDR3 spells CAWSTGSYEQFF. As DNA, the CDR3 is TGTGCCTGGTCTACAGGGAGCTATGAGCAGTTCTTC.

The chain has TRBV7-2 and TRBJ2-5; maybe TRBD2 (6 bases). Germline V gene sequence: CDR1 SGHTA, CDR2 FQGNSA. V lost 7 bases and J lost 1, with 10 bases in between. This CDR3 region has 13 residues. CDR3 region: CASTGGAQETQYF. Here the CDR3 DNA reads TGTGCCAGCACCGGCGGGGCCCAAGAGACCCAGTACTTC.